This paragraph covers one T cell receptor beta chain sequence. Its cognate antigen has yet to be identified. No much larger clonotype is one base removed from it; base qualities were not supplied. This sample stems from a study of technical replicates of blood from several donors (dated by TCRdb to about 2017). The method behind the library was the immunoSEQ multiplex PCR assay. What TCRdb holds here is the immuneACCESS table cut down to in-frame rearrangements. Part of the clones is not present; checked against another copy, under half of the missing clones reflect an unresolved V gene, and the others are unexplained. Across this sample there are fewer than 100,000 clones, with nearly 97% seen only once. The ten largest clones add up to around 0.24% of the sample. Material: T cells isolated from PBMCs. This clonotype was sampled from a human donor in good health.

The DNA sequence follows: TGCGCCAGCAGTGAGCAGGGGAACTATGGCTACACCTTC. Its coded protein is CASSEQGNYGYTF. The chain is encoded by TRBV10-1 joined to TRBJ1-2; TRBD1 is a possible D gene, resting on 6 matching bases. Sequences WNHNN (CDR1) and SYGVQD (CDR2) are obtained from the germline V gene (reference sequence). Deletion took 2 bases off V and 2 bases off J, with a span of 6 bases between the germline ends. The CDR3, from cysteine to phenylalanine, totals 13 residues. Only the CDR3 part of the read is kept: 39 bases, read in frame from the first base.